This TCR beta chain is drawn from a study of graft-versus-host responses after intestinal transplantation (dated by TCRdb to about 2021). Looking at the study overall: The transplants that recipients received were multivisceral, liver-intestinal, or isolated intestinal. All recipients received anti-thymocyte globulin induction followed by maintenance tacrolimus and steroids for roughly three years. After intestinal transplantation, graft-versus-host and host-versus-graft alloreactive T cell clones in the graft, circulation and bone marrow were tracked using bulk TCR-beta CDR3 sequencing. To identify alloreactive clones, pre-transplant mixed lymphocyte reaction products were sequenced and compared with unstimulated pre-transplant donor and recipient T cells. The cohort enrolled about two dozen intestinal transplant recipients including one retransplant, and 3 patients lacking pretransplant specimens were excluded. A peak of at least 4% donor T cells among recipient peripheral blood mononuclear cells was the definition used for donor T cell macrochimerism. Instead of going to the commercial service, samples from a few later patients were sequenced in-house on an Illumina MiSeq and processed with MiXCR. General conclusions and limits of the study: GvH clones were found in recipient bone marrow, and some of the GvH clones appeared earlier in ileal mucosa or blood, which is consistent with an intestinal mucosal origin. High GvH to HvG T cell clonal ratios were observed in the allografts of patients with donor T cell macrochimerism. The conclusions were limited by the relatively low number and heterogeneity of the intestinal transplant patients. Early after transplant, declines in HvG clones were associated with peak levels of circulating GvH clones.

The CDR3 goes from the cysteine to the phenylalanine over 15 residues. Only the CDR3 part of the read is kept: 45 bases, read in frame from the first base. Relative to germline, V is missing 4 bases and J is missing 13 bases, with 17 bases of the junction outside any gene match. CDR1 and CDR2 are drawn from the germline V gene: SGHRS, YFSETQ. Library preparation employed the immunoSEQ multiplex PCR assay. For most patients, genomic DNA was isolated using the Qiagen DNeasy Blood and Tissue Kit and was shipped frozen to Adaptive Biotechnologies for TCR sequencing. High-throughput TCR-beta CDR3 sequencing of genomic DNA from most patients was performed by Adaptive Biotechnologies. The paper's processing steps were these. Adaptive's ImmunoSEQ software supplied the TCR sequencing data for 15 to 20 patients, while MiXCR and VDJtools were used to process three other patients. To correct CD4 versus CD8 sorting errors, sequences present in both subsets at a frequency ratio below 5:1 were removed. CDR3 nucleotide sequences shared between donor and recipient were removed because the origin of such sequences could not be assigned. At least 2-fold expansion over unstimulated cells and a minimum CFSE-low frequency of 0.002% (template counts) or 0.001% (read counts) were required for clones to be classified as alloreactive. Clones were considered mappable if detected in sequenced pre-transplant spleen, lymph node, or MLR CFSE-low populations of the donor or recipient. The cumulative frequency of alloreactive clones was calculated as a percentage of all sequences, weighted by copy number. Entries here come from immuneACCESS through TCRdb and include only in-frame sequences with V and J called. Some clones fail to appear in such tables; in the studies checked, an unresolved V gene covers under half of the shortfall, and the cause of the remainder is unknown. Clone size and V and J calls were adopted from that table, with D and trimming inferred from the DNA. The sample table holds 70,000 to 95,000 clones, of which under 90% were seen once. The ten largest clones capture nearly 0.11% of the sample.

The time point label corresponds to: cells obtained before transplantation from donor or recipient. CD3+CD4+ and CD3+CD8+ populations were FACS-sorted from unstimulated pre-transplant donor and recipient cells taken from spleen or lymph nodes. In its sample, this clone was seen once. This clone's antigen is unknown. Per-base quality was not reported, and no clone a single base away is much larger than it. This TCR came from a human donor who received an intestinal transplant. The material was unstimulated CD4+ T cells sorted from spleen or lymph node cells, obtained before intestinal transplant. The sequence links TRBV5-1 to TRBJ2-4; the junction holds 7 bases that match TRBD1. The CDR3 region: CASSPGGLTGPGQYF. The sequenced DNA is TGCGCCAGCAGCCCTGGAGGTCTGACAGGGCCCGGCCAGTACTTC.